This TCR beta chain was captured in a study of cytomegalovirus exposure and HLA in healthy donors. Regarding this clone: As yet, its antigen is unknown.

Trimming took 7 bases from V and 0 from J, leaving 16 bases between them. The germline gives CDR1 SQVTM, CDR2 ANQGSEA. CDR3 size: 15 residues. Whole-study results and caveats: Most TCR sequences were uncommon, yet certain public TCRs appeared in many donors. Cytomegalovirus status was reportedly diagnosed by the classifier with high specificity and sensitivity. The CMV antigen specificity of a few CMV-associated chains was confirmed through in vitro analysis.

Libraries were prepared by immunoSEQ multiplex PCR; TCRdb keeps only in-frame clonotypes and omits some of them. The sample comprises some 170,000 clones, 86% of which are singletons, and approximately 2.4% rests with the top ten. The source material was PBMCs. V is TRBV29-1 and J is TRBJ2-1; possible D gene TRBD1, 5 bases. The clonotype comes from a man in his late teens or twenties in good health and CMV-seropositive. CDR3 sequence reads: CSAEGVPSSYNEQFF. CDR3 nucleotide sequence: TGCAGCGCCGAAGGGGTTCCGAGCTCCTACAATGAGCAGTTCTTC.